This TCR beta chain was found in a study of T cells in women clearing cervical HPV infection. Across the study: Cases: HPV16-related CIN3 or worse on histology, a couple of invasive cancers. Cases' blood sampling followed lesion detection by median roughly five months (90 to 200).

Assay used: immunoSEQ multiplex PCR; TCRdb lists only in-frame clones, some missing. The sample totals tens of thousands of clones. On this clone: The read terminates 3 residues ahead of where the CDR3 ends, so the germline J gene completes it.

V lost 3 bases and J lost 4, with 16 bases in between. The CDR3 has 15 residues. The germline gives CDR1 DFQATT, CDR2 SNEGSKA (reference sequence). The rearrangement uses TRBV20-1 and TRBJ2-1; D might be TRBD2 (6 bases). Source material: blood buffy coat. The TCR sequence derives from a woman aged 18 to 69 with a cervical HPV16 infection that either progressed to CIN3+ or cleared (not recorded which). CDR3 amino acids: CSASEGLAPYNEQFF. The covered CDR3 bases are TGCAGTGCTAGTGAGGGGCTAGCGCCTTACAATGAG.